These T cell receptor beta chains were read from a single sample in a study of blood T cell repertoires in COVID-19. TCRdb's copy holds only in-frame clones and misses some; the assay was immunoSEQ multiplex PCR. The top ten hold around two fifths of the sample, which has 110,000 or so clones, about four fifths seen once. Sequencing input: peripheral blood. These receptors originate from a man older than 75 with acute or convalescent COVID-19. Each CDR3 is given with its conserved first and last residue. The order of the fields is J gene, clone size, D gene, V gene, CDR3 protein, CDR3 DNA. D genes are given only for firm matches. Not every row has a clone size; where given, it reads once, few, many or a size class.

>TRBJ2-7|-|TRBD1|TRBV5-1
CASSLVPQGANSYEQYF
TGCGCCAGCAGCTTGGTTCCCCAGGGGGCAAACTCCTACGAGCAGTACTTC
>TRBJ2-1|-|-|TRBV11-3
CASSLHSTYNEQFF
TGTGCCAGCAGCTTACACAGTACCTACAATGAGCAGTTCTTC
>TRBJ1-2|-|-|TRBV28
CASRIANYGYTF
TGTGCCAGCAGGATAGCTAACTATGGCTACACCTTC
>TRBJ2-2|-|-|TRBV4-1
CASSQEPLVAGELFF
TGCGCCAGCAGCCAAGAGCCACTAGTCGCCGGGGAGCTGTTTTTT
>TRBJ2-7|-|-|TRBV5-1
CASSPGDPRIYEQYF
TGCGCCAGCAGCCCGGGGGACCCTAGGATCTACGAGCAGTACTTC
>TRBJ2-2|-|-|TRBV2
CASRLQGNTGELFF
TGTGCCAGCAGGTTACAGGGGAACACCGGGGAGCTGTTTTTT
>TRBJ1-1|-|-|TRBV14
CASSQDLGRVNTEAFF
TGTGCCAGCAGCCAAGATTTGGGGCGCGTGAACACTGAAGCTTTCTTT
>TRBJ1-1|-|-|TRBV7-2
CASSLSLFNTEAFF
TGTGCCAGCAGCTTATCTCTCTTCAACACTGAAGCTTTCTTT
>TRBJ1-2|-|-|TRBV27
CASSSYGRGDKDYGYTF
TGTGCCAGCAGTTCTTACGGGAGGGGGGATAAGGACTATGGCTACACCTTC
>TRBJ1-1|-|-|TRBV5-6
CASSPIQWDTEAFF
TGTGCCAGCAGCCCCATACAGTGGGACACTGAAGCTTTCTTT
>TRBJ2-7|-|-|TRBV15
CATSREIGTGEYF
TGTGCCACCAGCAGAGAGATCGGGACTGGGGAGTACTTC
>TRBJ2-5|once|TRBD1|TRBV18
CASSPPGQGAGETQYF
TGTGCCAGCTCACCCCCAGGACAGGGGGCAGGAGAGACCCAGTACTTC
>TRBJ2-7|-|TRBD1|TRBV5-1
CASSLASGRGSYEQYF
TGCGCCAGCAGCTTGGCTTCTGGCAGGGGGTCATACGAGCAGTACTTC
>TRBJ1-6|-|-|TRBV6-1
CASSEALDSPLHF
TGTGCCAGCAGTGAAGCGCTAGATTCACCCCTCCACTTT
>TRBJ2-3|-|-|TRBV18
CASSPAGGTDTQYF
TGTGCCAGCTCACCGGCCGGGGGAACAGATACGCAGTATTTT
>TRBJ1-5|-|-|TRBV19
CASSIGGPQPQHF
TGTGCCAGTAGTATAGGAGGGCCTCAGCCCCAGCATTTT
>TRBJ2-6|-|TRBD1|TRBV27
CASSLSPGQGANSGANVLTF
TGTGCCAGCAGTTTATCTCCGGGACAGGGAGCGAACTCTGGGGCCAACGTCCTGACTTTC
>TRBJ2-7|-|-|TRBV18
CASSPWTAGREQYF
TGTGCCAGCTCACCGTGGACAGCAGGTAGAGAGCAGTACTTC
>TRBJ2-1|-|TRBD2|TRBV11-2
CASRSPGLAGVNEQFF
TGTGCCAGCAGATCCCCGGGACTAGCGGGAGTAAATGAGCAGTTCTTC
>TRBJ1-4|-|TRBD1|TRBV4-2
CASSQEKDRGLSSEKLFF
TGTGCCAGCAGCCAGGAAAAAGACAGGGGGCTTTCTAGTGAAAAACTGTTTTTT
>TRBJ2-2|-|TRBD2|TRBV27
CASRTRAGDTGELFF
TGTGCCAGCAGGACGAGGGCGGGGGACACCGGGGAGCTGTTTTTT
>TRBJ2-2|-|TRBD2|TRBV28
CASSHWLAGGPSTGELFF
TGTGCCAGCAGTCACTGGCTAGCGGGAGGGCCTAGCACCGGGGAGCTGTTTTTT
>TRBJ2-7|-|-|TRBV4-1
CASSQSATGHSYEQYF
TGCGCCAGCAGCCAAAGCGCCACAGGGCATTCCTACGAGCAGTACTTC
>TRBJ1-4|once|-|TRBV19
CASRAGPLINEKLFF
TGTGCCAGTAGGGCGGGACCTCTGATTAATGAAAAACTGTTTTTT
>TRBJ2-7|-|TRBD1|TRBV28
CASSLAGTGVHEQYF
TGTGCCAGCAGCTTAGCCGGGACAGGGGTTCACGAGCAGTACTTC
>TRBJ2-7|-|-|TRBV12-3/TRBV12-4
CASSSAGAYEQYF
TGTGCCAGCAGTTCCGCAGGGGCGTACGAGCAGTACTTC
>TRBJ2-7|-|TRBD1|TRBV10-2
CASSGETGVYEQYF
TGCGCCAGCAGTGGTGAGACAGGGGTCTACGAGCAGTACTTC
>TRBJ2-3|-|-|TRBV30
CAWSGGLSTDTQYF
TGTGCCTGGAGTGGTGGACTAAGCACAGATACGCAGTATTTT
>TRBJ1-1|-|TRBD1|TRBV28
CASSLYYRWQGDRRGTEAFF
TGTGCCAGCAGTTTATATTATCGATGGCAGGGGGACAGGCGAGGCACTGAAGCTTTCTTT
>TRBJ1-4|-|TRBD1|TRBV18
CASSPRQGGEKLFF
TGTGCCAGCTCACCCAGACAGGGAGGCGAAAAACTGTTTTTT
>TRBJ1-6|-|-|TRBV28
CASSSLGGFVSPLHF
TGTGCCAGCAGCTCCTTAGGGGGTTTTGTTTCACCCCTCCACTTT
>TRBJ2-5|few|-|TRBV5-1
CASSFQGQETQYF
TGCGCCAGCAGCTTTCAGGGACAAGAGACCCAGTACTTC
>TRBJ2-1|-|TRBD2|TRBV2
CASSILAGGPPNEQFF
TGTGCCAGCAGTATACTAGCGGGAGGACCCCCCAATGAGCAGTTCTTC
>TRBJ1-2|-|-|TRBV7-2
CASSLSSSGDNYGYTF
TGTGCCAGCAGCTTATCATCGTCAGGTGATAACTATGGCTACACCTTC
>TRBJ2-1|-|-|TRBV6-2/TRBV6-3
CASSPGRAGWPYNEQFF
TGTGCCAGCAGCCCCGGCCGAGCGGGTTGGCCCTACAATGAGCAGTTCTTC
>TRBJ2-1|once|TRBD2|TRBV7-2
CASSLSGTRGDEQFF
TGTGCCAGCAGCTTAAGTGGGACTAGGGGGGATGAGCAGTTCTTC
>TRBJ1-2|few|-|TRBV28
CASGWTSYGYTF
TGTGCCAGCGGTTGGACTTCCTATGGCTACACCTTC
>TRBJ1-1|-|-|TRBV6-1
CASSDHSSGHVNTEAFF
TGTGCCAGCAGTGATCATTCCTCGGGACACGTGAACACTGAAGCTTTCTTT
>TRBJ2-7|-|-|TRBV24-1
CATSAGERSSYEQYF
TGTGCCACCAGTGCTGGCGAGAGGAGCTCCTACGAGCAGTACTTC
>TRBJ2-3|-|TRBD1|TRBV5-1
CASSWIDRAPDTQYF
TGCGCCAGCAGCTGGATAGACAGGGCTCCAGATACGCAGTATTTT
>TRBJ1-5|-|TRBD1|TRBV13
CASSRGTGVQPQHF
TGTGCCAGCAGCCGGGGGACAGGGGTTCAGCCCCAGCATTTT
>TRBJ2-2|-|TRBD1|TRBV7-9
CASSLGRDRGYTGELFF
TGTGCCAGCAGCTTAGGACGGGACAGGGGATACACCGGGGAGCTGTTTTTT
>TRBJ1-2|-|TRBD1|TRBV2
CASNAQGVYGYTF
TGTGCCAGCAATGCGCAGGGGGTCTATGGCTACACCTTC
>TRBJ2-1|few|-|TRBV28
CASSFQRTYNEQFF
TGTGCCAGCAGTTTTCAGCGGACCTACAATGAGCAGTTCTTC
>TRBJ1-1|few|-|TRBV18
CASSPSRDTEAFF
TGTGCCAGCTCGCCGAGTAGAGACACTGAAGCTTTCTTT
>TRBJ2-3|-|TRBD1|TRBV6-5
CASSRGQGGTDTQYF
TGTGCCAGCAGCCGGGGACAGGGGGGCACAGATACGCAGTATTTT
>TRBJ2-1|-|TRBD2|TRBV18
CASSRAFGTSGRSYNEQFF
TGTGCCAGCTCACGCGCTTTCGGGACTAGCGGGAGATCCTACAATGAGCAGTTCTTC
>TRBJ1-1|once|-|TRBV4-2
CASSPRGFAGTEAFF
TGTGCCAGCAGCCCTCGCGGGTTTGCGGGCACTGAAGCTTTCTTT
>TRBJ2-4|-|TRBD2|TRBV5-4
CASSGTSGRTKNIQYF
TGTGCCAGCAGCGGAACTAGCGGGAGAACCAAAAACATTCAGTACTTC
>TRBJ1-1|-|-|TRBV2
CASKAQVEAFF
TGTGCCAGCAAGGCGCAGGTGGAAGCTTTCTTT
>TRBJ2-3|-|-|TRBV24-1
CATSATGFPDTQYF
TGTGCCACCAGTGCCACAGGTTTCCCAGATACGCAGTATTTT
>TRBJ2-2|once|TRBD2|TRBV19
CASSRGLAGETEELFF
TGTGCCAGTAGTAGGGGACTAGCGGGAGAAACCGAGGAGCTGTTTTTT